What follows are 18 T cell receptor beta chains derived from one specimen sequenced in a study of cytomegalovirus exposure and HLA in healthy donors. The PCR used 60 Vbeta and 13 Jbeta primers. The method was immunoSEQ multiplex PCR; TCRdb's version includes in-frame clones alone and lacks a portion of them. Among a few hundred thousand clones listed, under 85% were seen once. Sequenced input: PBMCs. Every receptor here comes from a woman aged 45-65 years in good health and CMV-seropositive.

The chain has TRBV15 and TRBJ2-7; D remains ambiguous. CDR3 length equals 15 residues. V was cut by 0 bases and J by 1 base, with 10 bases left in between. The germline V gene encodes CDR1 LNHNV and CDR2 YYDKDF (reference sequence). CDR3 region: CATSREGRPSYEQYF. The CDR3 bases are TGTGCCACCAGCAGAGAGGGCCGGCCTTCCTACGAGCAGTACTTC.

This rearrangement joins TRBV5-4 to TRBJ1-5; D ambiguous. This CDR3 spans 14 amino acids. The germline V and J ends were trimmed by 3 bases and 0 bases, with 7 bases remaining between them. Germline-derived CDR1 and CDR2 are SGHNT and YYREEE (reference sequence). The CDR3 DNA reads as TGTGCCAGCAGCTCAGATATTAGCAATCAGCCCCAGCATTTT. Translating it yields CASSSDISNQPQHF.

The V call is TRBV5-6, the J call TRBJ2-1; perhaps TRBD1 as D (5 bases). The V end was cut by 1 base, the J end by 4 bases, with 15 bases between. Germline V gene lookup returns CDR1 SGHDT and CDR2 YYEEEE. The CDR3 length is 16 residues. CDR3 DNA: TGTGCCAGCAGCTTGTTTCAAGGGGTCGCGTACAATGAGCAGTTCTTC. Translated: CASSLFQGVAYNEQFF.

This chain connects TRBV5-6 to TRBJ1-6; TRBD1 matches at 7 bases. Germline values: CDR1 SGHDT, CDR2 YYEEEE. Trimming took 5 bases from V and 16 from J; bases not matched to a gene: 18. CDR3 length: 15 amino acids. The CDR3 nucleotides are TGTGCCAGCAGTGATGTCGACGACAGGGCACCTTTACTCCACTTT. This encodes CASSDVDDRAPLLHF.

The chain employs TRBV28 and TRBJ2-6; D uncertain. The CDR3 totals 16 residues. Trimming took 6 bases from V and 4 from J, leaving 16 bases between them. Germline loops: CDR1 MDHEN, CDR2 SYDVKM. The CDR3 nucleotides are TGTGCCAGCAGACCCACTCCGGGTTTGGGGGCCAACGTCCTGACTTTC. Its protein is CASRPTPGLGANVLTF.

The sample holds one count of this clone. Other DNA sequences within the sample encode an identical CDR3. V and J are TRBV29-1 and TRBJ1-6; D unresolved. The CDR3 runs 13 residues. The germline gives CDR1 SQVTM, CDR2 ANQGSEA. V lost 5 bases, J lost 0 bases, and 5 bases lay in between. In nucleotides, the CDR3 is TGCAGCGTTCGTAGCTCCTATAATTCACCCCTCCACTTT. Translated, it gives CSVRSSYNSPLHF.

The rearrangement uses TRBV6-6 and TRBJ2-7, with 7 nucleotides matching TRBD1. The germline V gene has CDR1 MNHNY and CDR2 SVGAGI (reference sequence). CDR3 length: 14 amino acids. J gave up 3 bases and V 6 bases, and 8 bases lay outside the gene matches. CDR3 DNA: TGTGCCAGCAGAAAGCCGGGACAGAGCTACGAGCAGTACTTC. Residues: CASRKPGQSYEQYF.

This sequence joins TRBV6-6 and TRBJ2-1; 11 bases fit TRBD2. J gave up 4 bases and V 5 bases, and 4 bases lay outside the gene matches. Germline-derived CDR1 and CDR2 are MNHNY and SVGAGI (reference sequence). This CDR3 spans 15 amino acids. The CDR3 sequence: CASSASGGRYNEQFF. CDR3 bases: TGTGCCAGCAGTGCTAGCGGGGGGCGGTACAATGAGCAGTTCTTC.

V and J are TRBV5-6 and TRBJ1-6, with 7 bases fitting TRBD1. The length of the CDR3 is 14 residues. Per the germline V gene, CDR1 is SGHDT and CDR2 is YYEEEE. V lost 4 bases, J lost 7 bases, and 5 bases stayed unmatched. CDR3 sequence: CASSRRGRNSPLHF. The CDR3 nucleotides are TGTGCCAGCAGCCGGAGGGGGCGGAATTCACCCCTCCACTTT.

This clone was recorded once. The chain carries TRBV28 and TRBJ1-5; tentative D call: TRBD1 (5 bases). Trimming removed 5 bases at V and 6 bases at J, with 14 bases between. CDR3 length: 14 amino acids. Germline V gene data show CDR1 as MDHEN and CDR2 as SYDVKM. CDR3: CASSGQGVSQPQHF. Written as DNA, the CDR3 is TGTGCCAGCAGTGGGCAGGGTGTCAGTCAGCCCCAGCATTTT.

This clone came up once. Other DNA variants within this sample encode the same CDR3. The rearrangement joins TRBV5-1 to TRBJ1-5; a weak D match, TRBD1 (5 bases). The germline gives CDR1 SGHRS, CDR2 YFSETQ. The CDR3 is made up of 15 amino acids. V was pared by 1 base and J by 3 bases, with 11 bases between. The CDR3 nucleotides read TGCGCCAGCAGCTTGTCAGGGTATAACAATCAGCCCCAGCATTTT. It specifies CASSLSGYNNQPQHF.

The chain has TRBV27 and TRBJ1-4; TRBD1 aligns across 10 bases. The CDR3 extends over 17 amino acids. Germline CDR1 and CDR2: MNHEY and SMNVEV (reference sequence). The J segment lost 8 bases and the V segment lost 0 bases, leaving 9 bases of the junction unmatched. The CDR3: CASSLSGVGGQGEKLFF. The CDR3 DNA is TGTGCCAGCAGTTTATCGGGGGTTGGGGGACAGGGGGAAAAACTGTTTTTT.

The chain joins TRBV6-5 to TRBJ2-3; D possibly corresponds to TRBD1 (6 bases). The length of the CDR3 is 15 residues. CDR1 is MNHEY, CDR2 SVGAGI, per germline. Trimming removed 6 bases from V and 0 bases from J, with 13 bases in between. The CDR3 coding sequence is TGTGCCAGCAGATCCGACAGGAGAAGCACAGATACGCAGTATTTT. Its protein is CASRSDRRSTDTQYF.

The chain links TRBV5-5 to TRBJ2-5, with D perhaps TRBD2 (5 bases). Germline CDR1 SGHKS, CDR2 YYEKEE (reference sequence). The ends were cut back, 4 bases at V and 0 bases at J, with 7 bases in the middle. This CDR3 contains 13 residues. CDR3 sequence reads: CASSPGYQETQYF. The CDR3 nucleotides read TGTGCCAGCAGCCCGGGGTACCAAGAGACCCAGTACTTC.

This clone was observed once. The chain couples TRBV6-5 to TRBJ1-4; TRBD1 matches 10 bases. The CDR3 length is 15 residues. After removal of 6 bases from V and 5 bases from J, the junction contained 6 bases not matched to a gene. Germline loops: CDR1 MNHEY, CDR2 SVGAGI. The CDR3 loop is CASSLRDRGNEKLFF. The CDR3 region has the DNA TGTGCCAGCAGCCTCCGGGACAGGGGAAATGAAAAACTGTTTTTT.

The genes are TRBV30 and TRBJ1-3; tentatively, D is TRBD1 (6 bases). CDR3 length equals 15 residues. Trimming took 5 bases from V and 0 from J, leaving 14 bases between them. CDR1 and CDR2 (germline): GTSNPN, SVGIG (reference sequence). The CDR3 nucleotides read TGTGCCTGGGGAAAACAGGGCGCCTCTGGAAACACCATATATTTT. Amino acid sequence: CAWGKQGASGNTIYF.

The chain couples TRBV30 to TRBJ2-5, with 7 bases matching TRBD1. The end of the DNA is better explained by TRBJ2-7, so the J call may be wrong. Germline CDR1 reads GTSNPN; CDR2 reads SVGIG (reference sequence). CDR3 length: 12 residues. The CDR3 reads CAWKTGTYEQYF. The CDR3, as DNA: TGTGCCTGGAAGACAGGGACCTACGAGCAGTACTTC.

The chain links TRBV7-2 to TRBJ2-2, with D possibly being TRBD2 (5 bases). The CDR3 is 15 residues long. Germline V gene sequence: CDR1 SGHTA, CDR2 FQGNSA. V was clipped by 1 base and J by 4 bases, with 10 bases between them. In DNA form, the CDR3 reads TGTGCCAGCAGCTTAGGGACTGCCGTCACCGGGGAGCTGTTTTTT. Translating it yields CASSLGTAVTGELFF.